The 25 T cell receptor beta chains below all came from one sample that was sequenced in a study of OX40 agonist ivuxolimab in advanced cancers. TCRdb's copy holds only in-frame clones and misses some; the assay was immunoSEQ multiplex PCR. The sample lists 87,000 or so clones; approximately 85% were seen once. The input for sequencing was CD4+ or CD8+ T cells sorted from blood, taken in a trial of the OX40 agonist ivuxolimab. Every receptor here comes from an adult with an advanced solid tumor such as melanoma, head and neck, liver or kidney cancer.

This sequence joins TRBV19 and TRBJ2-7; 8 bases align to TRBD2. Per germline, CDR1 LNHDA and CDR2 SQIVND (reference sequence). The CDR3 extends over 16 amino acids. Germline trimming cut 3 bases from V and 4 bases from J; bases unmatched to any gene: 11. The CDR3 here is CASSITGSSGLYEQYF. The DNA of the CDR3 is TGTGCCAGTAGTATCACTGGTTCTAGCGGGCTGTACGAGCAGTACTTC.

This clone has a handful of counts. The chain has TRBV6-5 and TRBJ2-1; D unclear. V lost 4 bases and J lost 12, with 13 bases in between. Germline loops: CDR1 MNHEY, CDR2 SVGAGI. The CDR3 runs to 12 residues. The CDR3 DNA reads as TGTGCCAGCAGTTTTGCCGATAGTATGCAGTTCTTC. It encodes CASSFADSMQFF.

This clone came up a few times. J is TRBJ1-5 and V is TRBV6-5, with 9 bases aligning to TRBD1. CDR3 size: 14 residues. The germline V gene has CDR1 MNHEY and CDR2 SVGAGI. The trim removed 8 bases at V and 4 bases at J, leaving 6 bases unmatched. CDR3 sequence reads: CASRRGQGNQPQHF. The CDR3 DNA sequence: TGTGCCAGCCGGCGGGGACAGGGAAATCAGCCCCAGCATTTT.

The chain couples TRBV4-3 to TRBJ2-3; 8 nucleotides agree with TRBD2. The CDR3 is made up of 16 amino acids. Losses at the gene ends were 4 bases for V and 2 bases for J; bases not matched to a gene: 8. Germline V gene sequence: CDR1 LGHNA, CDR2 YSLEER. CDR3 in amino acids: CASSLSGLADTDTQYF. The CDR3 DNA follows: TGCGCCAGCAGCCTAAGCGGACTAGCTGACACAGATACGCAGTATTTT.

This clone was seen more than once but under ten times. The CDR3 sequence: CASSPQYWTSRLQETQYF. In DNA, the CDR3 is TGTGCCAGCAGTCCTCAATATTGGACTAGCCGACTCCAAGAGACCCAGTACTTC. The chain has TRBV27 and TRBJ2-5; 8 bases are a match to TRBD2. The J segment lost 1 base and the V segment lost 5 bases, leaving 15 bases of the junction unmatched. Germline V lookup: CDR1 MNHEY, CDR2 SMNVEV (reference sequence). This CDR3 is 18 amino acids long.

This chain uses TRBV11-3 with TRBJ2-1; D may be TRBD2 (5 bases). CDR1 SGHNT and CDR2 YENEEA come from the germline V gene. The length of the CDR3 is 13 residues. V was trimmed by 3 bases and J by 8 bases, leaving 11 bases between them. In DNA, the CDR3 is TGTGCCAGCAGCTTGTCTAGCCCCGATGAGCAGTTCTTC. Amino acids: CASSLSSPDEQFF.

V is TRBV9 and J is TRBJ2-2, with 8 bases fitting TRBD2. V lost 0 bases and J lost 5; bases outside the gene matches: 6. The CDR3 has 16 residues. The V gene's germline CDR1 is SGDLS and CDR2 YYNGEE. The CDR3 nucleotides are TGTGCCAGCAGCGTAGAAGGGGGACTAGGAACCGGGGAGCTGTTTTTT. Amino acids: CASSVEGGLGTGELFF.

The chain has TRBV5-1 and TRBJ2-7, with 14 bases aligning to TRBD2. Germline assignment: CDR1 SGHRS and CDR2 YFSETQ. The CDR3 consists of 17 residues. Trimming cost V 5 bases and J 1 base; bases outside gene matches: 8. In DNA form, the CDR3 reads TGCGCCAGCAGAGGGACTAGCGGGAGTATCTTTTCCTACGAGCAGTACTTC. Residues: CASRGTSGSIFSYEQYF.

The V call is TRBV5-1, the J call TRBJ2-7; the D gene is possibly TRBD2 (6 bases). The CDR3 has 14 amino acids. V lost 0 bases and J lost 3, with 10 bases in between. CDR1 and CDR2 from the germline V gene are SGHRS and YFSETQ. The CDR3 DNA sequence: TGCGCCAGCAGCTTGGAGGCTAGCGTCTACGAGCAGTACTTC. It translates to CASSLEASVYEQYF. The full variable domain, in which reference TRBV5-1 and TRBJ2-7 provide the parts outside the CDR3, is KAGVTQTPRYLIKTRGQQVTLSCSPISGHRSVSWYQQTPGQGLQFLFEYFSETQRNKGNFPGRFSGRQFSNSRSEMNVSTLELGDSALYLCASSLEASVYEQYFGPGTRLTVT.

This chain links TRBV7-9 with TRBJ1-4; D not certain. This CDR3 comprises 11 residues. Germline V gene sequence: CDR1 SEHNR, CDR2 FQNEAQ (reference sequence). V shed 2 bases and J shed 8 bases, with 3 bases lying between them. CDR3 nucleotide sequence: TGTGCCAGCAGCTTAAGGGAAAAACTGTTTTTT. It is translated as CASSLREKLFF.

The rearrangement uses TRBV28 and TRBJ1-5, with 7 bases aligning to TRBD1. Trimming at V came to 9 bases and at J to 5 bases, leaving 7 bases not matched to a gene. The CDR3 totals 13 residues. From germline, CDR1 is MDHEN and CDR2 SYDVKM. The CDR3 loop reads CASRTGRDQPQHF. The CDR3 nucleotides read TGTGCCAGTAGGACAGGCAGGGATCAGCCCCAGCATTTT.

This clone was counted a single time. The sample has other DNA sequences that encode this CDR3 too. The chain couples TRBV11-2 to TRBJ1-1, with unresolved D. V was trimmed by 2 bases and J by 1 base, leaving 5 bases between them. CDR1 is SGHAT, CDR2 FQNNGV, per germline. There are 13 residues in the CDR3. CDR3 sequence: CASSLKRNTEAFF. As DNA, the CDR3 is TGTGCCAGCAGCTTAAAACGGAACACTGAAGCTTTCTTT.

The V and J genes are TRBV19 and TRBJ2-7, with 15 bases aligning to TRBD2. After removal of 4 bases from V and 3 bases from J, the junction contained 1 base not matched to a gene. The CDR3 runs 15 residues. Looked up from germline, CDR1 is LNHDA and CDR2 is SQIVND (reference sequence). The CDR3 protein is CASSKGLAGGYEQYF. CDR3 in DNA: TGTGCCAGTAGTAAGGGACTAGCGGGAGGCTACGAGCAGTACTTC.

The genes are TRBV14 and TRBJ2-1; D is unresolved. The CDR3 sequence is 14 residues long. Germline V lookup: CDR1 SGHDN, CDR2 FVKESK. Trimming stripped 3 bases from V and 7 bases from J, with 13 bases between. CDR3 DNA: TGTGCCAGCAGCCACGGTCTAAACCTGAATGAGCAGTTCTTC. Protein sequence: CASSHGLNLNEQFF.

This clone was observed a few times. V gene TRBV30 combines with J gene TRBJ2-7, with 7 bases that match TRBD2. This CDR3 has 15 amino acids. Germline CDR1 reads GTSNPN; CDR2 reads SVGIG (reference sequence). V shed 0 bases, J shed 5 bases, and the junction held 10 bases outside the gene matches. CDR3: CAWSVYGGRVNEQYF. CDR3 DNA sequence: TGTGCCTGGAGTGTATACGGCGGGAGAGTCAACGAGCAGTACTTC.

V and J are TRBV6-5 and TRBJ2-1; 8 bases line up with TRBD1. The germline V gene has CDR1 MNHEY and CDR2 SVGAGI. The CDR3 is 14 amino acids. J was trimmed by 4 bases and V by 8 bases; bases with no gene match: 7. The CDR3 DNA sequence: TGTGCCAGCCACCGGGACAGGACATACAATGAGCAGTTCTTC. Its translation: CASHRDRTYNEQFF.

As DNA, the CDR3 is TGTGCCAGCAGCGTACTAGGTAGGGCCGGGGAGCTGTTTTTT. Translating gives CASSVLGRAGELFF. V usage is TRBV9 and J usage is TRBJ2-2; no clear D. The germline V gene encodes CDR1 SGDLS and CDR2 YYNGEE. V dropped 1 base and J dropped 6 bases, with 10 bases sitting between them. The CDR3 is 14 residues long.

The chain joins TRBV5-5 to TRBJ2-2; weak D call: TRBD2 (5 bases). V lost 2 bases and J 4 bases, leaving 15 bases between the germline ends. Germline values: CDR1 SGHKS, CDR2 YYEKEE (reference sequence). CDR3 length equals 16 residues. The CDR3 DNA follows: TGTGCCAGCAGCTTAATCGAGGGCTCGGGCACCGGGGAGCTGTTTTTT. This sequence encodes CASSLIEGSGTGELFF.

This clone has just one count. J is TRBJ1-5 and V is TRBV4-1, with D possibly being TRBD1 (5 bases). The germline gives CDR1 MGHRA, CDR2 YSYEKL. V dropped 3 bases and J dropped 7 bases, with 16 bases sitting between them. The CDR3 loop spans 15 amino acids. CDR3 DNA: TGCGCCAGCAGCCAGGCCACAGGTACGCGACAGCCCCAGCATTTT. Protein: CASSQATGTRQPQHF.

The V and J genes are TRBV4-3 and TRBJ2-1; 9 nucleotides agree with TRBD1. Germline assignment: CDR1 LGHNA and CDR2 YSLEER. The CDR3 totals 15 residues. The trim removed 4 bases at V and 7 bases at J, leaving 8 bases unmatched. DNA of the CDR3: TGCGCCAGCAGCCTTGGGACAGGGACGGCGAATGAGCAGTTCTTC. Translated: CASSLGTGTANEQFF.

This clone was observed a few times. CDR3 protein: CASSEHYRTSYEQYF. DNA of the CDR3: TGTGCCAGCAGTGAGCACTATCGAACCTCCTACGAGCAGTACTTC. The chain uses TRBV6-1 and TRBJ2-7; D not certain. In germline, CDR1 is MNHNS, CDR2 SASEGT. The CDR3 length is 15 residues. Trimming took off 3 bases at V and 0 bases at J, with 12 bases between the two ends.

This clone was picked up one time. The V and J genes are TRBV30 and TRBJ2-1; 9 bases are shared with TRBD2. Germline V gene lookup returns CDR1 GTSNPN and CDR2 SVGIG (reference sequence). The J segment lost 9 bases and the V segment lost 5 bases, leaving 11 bases of the junction unmatched. The CDR3 extends over 14 amino acids. The CDR3 DNA reads as TGTGCCTGGGGGTCGGGACTAGCTTTGGGTGAGCAGTTCTTC. This codes for CAWGSGLALGEQFF.

This clone was observed a handful of times. The rearrangement joins TRBV10-1 to TRBJ2-1; 12 bases are shared with TRBD2. CDR1 WNHNN and CDR2 SYGVQD come from the germline V gene (reference sequence). The CDR3 extends over 17 amino acids. The trim removed 4 bases at V and 7 bases at J, leaving 11 bases unmatched. The CDR3 loop is CASSVSGGLAGRNEQFF. The DNA of the CDR3 is TGCGCCAGCAGTGTATCAGGGGGACTAGCGGGTCGGAATGAGCAGTTCTTC.

The chain combines TRBV27 with TRBJ2-6; 9 positions match TRBD2. V trimming: 3 bases; J trimming: 2 bases; junction bases outside the gene matches: 11. The CDR3 is made up of 19 amino acids. Germline CDR1 and CDR2: MNHEY and SMNVEV (reference sequence). CDR3 protein: CASSFLAGGDLAGANVLTF. As DNA, the CDR3 is TGTGCCAGCAGTTTCTTGGCGGGGGGGGATTTGGCTGGGGCCAACGTCCTGACTTTC.

The rearrangement uses TRBV5-1 and TRBJ2-7, with D perhaps matching TRBD1 (5 bases). This CDR3 is built from 13 residues. Germline values: CDR1 SGHRS, CDR2 YFSETQ. Trimming took off 0 bases at V and 5 bases at J, with 9 bases between the two ends. The CDR3 spells CASSLGGGDEQYF. CDR3 nucleotide sequence: TGCGCCAGCAGCTTGGGGGGCGGCGACGAGCAGTACTTC.